The sequence of this T cell receptor beta chain was determined in a study of T cell repertoires in cytomegalovirus infection. TCRdb independently ran MiXCR on the reads; one entry per CDR3 protein. The sample lists fewer than 700,000 distinct CDR3 sequences; 20% to 25% were seen once. This clonotype appeared a few times. Trimming shortened V by 7 bases and J by 4 bases, and 14 bases separated the two germline ends. Germline CDR1 SQVTM, CDR2 ANQGSEA. The CDR3 runs 14 residues. The chain has TRBV29-1 and TRBJ2-6; D ambiguous. The clonotype comes from a human donor in good health (CMV status not recorded). Some clones in this sample may be carry-over from other donors' samples. Specimen: CD8+ T cells from PBMCs. The CDR3 bases are TGCAGCGCGTCCGGGTCGGGCGGGGCCAACGTCCTGACTTTC. This sequence encodes CSASGSGGANVLTF.